The clone carrying this TCR beta chain was seen only once. The antigen remains undetermined. V gave up 8 bases and J gave up 6 bases; unmatched junction bases: 15. CDR3 length equals 16 residues. CDR1 KGHSH and CDR2 LQKENI come from the germline V gene. Sequencing used immunoSEQ multiplex PCR; TCRdb keeps in-frame clones, though not all of them. The table lists tens of thousands of clones, about 91% of them singletons, with about 13% in the top ten. The data derive from a study of OX40 agonist ivuxolimab in advanced cancers. Background on the study: Ivuxolimab, an agonist antibody against OX40 (CD134), was given to patients. Every 2 weeks, patients received ivuxolimab intravenously, dosed at 0.01 to 10 mg/kg. Findings and limits, study-wide: Not determined was the antigen specificity of the expanded peripheral T cells. Expanded clones belonging to CD8+ T cells outnumbered, on average, those of CD4+.

This receptor was obtained from an adult with an advanced solid tumor such as melanoma, head and neck, liver or kidney cancer. Sequencing was performed on CD4+ or CD8+ T cells sorted from blood, taken in a trial of the OX40 agonist ivuxolimab. This chain links TRBV18 with TRBJ2-1; TRBD2 aligns across 8 bases. This chain's CDR3 is CASPPTPGTRLNEQFF. The CDR3 bases are TGTGCCAGCCCGCCCACCCCGGGGACTAGACTCAATGAGCAGTTCTTC.